Listed below are T cell receptor beta chains from one sample, sequenced in a study of T cells after yellow fever vaccination. From the 5' RACE reads, TCRdb called clonotypes with MiXCR, one entry per CDR3 protein. The sample has a few hundred thousand distinct CDR3 sequences; approximately 7% are singletons. The material was PBMCs, obtained approximately 47 days after the first yellow fever vaccination. These receptors were obtained from a man between 18 and 29 years old who received the YFV17D yellow fever vaccine. Both conserved end residues are trimmed from each CDR3. The order of the fields is V gene, J gene, CDR3 length, CDR3 protein.

v_call: TRBV7-9; j_call: TRBJ1-2; cdr3_length: 11; cdr3_aa: ASSLQANYGYT
v_call: TRBV5-4; j_call: TRBJ1-6; cdr3_length: 13; cdr3_aa: ASSLDRGQNSPLH
v_call: TRBV6-2/TRBV6-3; j_call: TRBJ1-1; cdr3_length: 11; cdr3_aa: ASDREEGTEAF
v_call: TRBV29-1; j_call: TRBJ1-2; cdr3_length: 14; cdr3_aa: SVERDRRPDPYGYT
v_call: TRBV5-4; j_call: TRBJ1-1; cdr3_length: 12; cdr3_aa: ASSLTGRYTEAF
v_call: TRBV12-3/TRBV12-4; j_call: TRBJ1-2; cdr3_length: 12; cdr3_aa: ASSFWTGHYGYT
v_call: TRBV25-1; j_call: TRBJ2-3; cdr3_length: 13; cdr3_aa: ASRGPERGTDTQY
v_call: TRBV19; j_call: TRBJ2-1; cdr3_length: 13; cdr3_aa: ASSIPGQGTNEQF
v_call: TRBV7-2; j_call: TRBJ1-2; cdr3_length: 13; cdr3_aa: ASSLARGANYGYT
v_call: TRBV2; j_call: TRBJ2-1; cdr3_length: 13; cdr3_aa: ASSPGTSRYNEQF
v_call: TRBV7-2; j_call: TRBJ1-4; cdr3_length: 11; cdr3_aa: ASSHPRGRKLF
v_call: TRBV28; j_call: TRBJ2-3; cdr3_length: 13; cdr3_aa: ASRSPPKGSDTQY
v_call: TRBV12-3/TRBV12-4; j_call: TRBJ2-2; cdr3_length: 9; cdr3_aa: ASTDGGELF
v_call: TRBV7-3; j_call: TRBJ2-5; cdr3_length: 12; cdr3_aa: ASSATGLGETQY
v_call: TRBV4-3; j_call: TRBJ2-6; cdr3_length: 12; cdr3_aa: ASSGDPGANVLT
v_call: TRBV4-3; j_call: TRBJ2-1; cdr3_length: 17; cdr3_aa: TSSQNERPPGSLYNEQF
v_call: TRBV5-4; j_call: TRBJ1-1; cdr3_length: 14; cdr3_aa: ASSAMGGVSPTEAF
v_call: TRBV27; j_call: TRBJ2-5; cdr3_length: 15; cdr3_aa: ANLGTSGGPPQETQY
v_call: TRBV20-1; j_call: TRBJ2-1; cdr3_length: 9; cdr3_aa: SLDRNNEQF
v_call: TRBV7-3; j_call: TRBJ2-5; cdr3_length: 13; cdr3_aa: ASSLGLAARETQY
v_call: TRBV12-3/TRBV12-4; j_call: TRBJ2-4; cdr3_length: 14; cdr3_aa: ASSVSSGGLLNIQY
v_call: TRBV27; j_call: TRBJ1-2; cdr3_length: 12; cdr3_aa: ASSHGQGRHGYT
v_call: TRBV7-2; j_call: TRBJ2-2; cdr3_length: 11; cdr3_aa: ASSLDSPGELF
v_call: TRBV5-1; j_call: TRBJ1-3; cdr3_length: 15; cdr3_aa: ASSAGRQFFSGNTIY
v_call: TRBV15; j_call: TRBJ1-2; cdr3_length: 13; cdr3_aa: ATSRERDRSYGYT
v_call: TRBV5-1; j_call: TRBJ1-1; cdr3_length: 11; cdr3_aa: ASSTGGNTEAF
v_call: TRBV10-3; j_call: TRBJ2-7; cdr3_length: 13; cdr3_aa: AIRPGGRESYEQY
v_call: TRBV20-1; j_call: TRBJ2-1; cdr3_length: 11; cdr3_aa: SGRLYPYNEQF
v_call: TRBV11-1; j_call: TRBJ1-3; cdr3_length: 13; cdr3_aa: ASSLASATGNTIY
v_call: TRBV14; j_call: TRBJ2-2; cdr3_length: 12; cdr3_aa: ASRPGLGAGELF
v_call: TRBV7-2; j_call: TRBJ1-2; cdr3_length: 12; cdr3_aa: ASSLDAGMGGYT
v_call: TRBV11-2; j_call: TRBJ2-1; cdr3_length: 15; cdr3_aa: ASSLYTRSGGWNEQF
v_call: TRBV5-5; j_call: TRBJ2-3; cdr3_length: 13; cdr3_aa: ASSLDPGTTDTQY
v_call: TRBV20-1; j_call: TRBJ2-1; cdr3_length: 13; cdr3_aa: SARMSGRDNNEQF
v_call: TRBV12-3/TRBV12-4; j_call: TRBJ2-1; cdr3_length: 11; cdr3_aa: ASSSQGTNEQF
v_call: TRBV29-1; j_call: TRBJ1-1; cdr3_length: 9; cdr3_aa: SVGAGAEAF
v_call: TRBV15; j_call: TRBJ2-2; cdr3_length: 9; cdr3_aa: ATSRGGELF
v_call: TRBV7-3; j_call: TRBJ1-5; cdr3_length: 16; cdr3_aa: ASSSPGAVEKEYQPQH
v_call: TRBV21-1; j_call: TRBJ2-7; cdr3_length: 16; cdr3_aa: ASSKNLVDRVWAYEQY
v_call: TRBV5-6; j_call: TRBJ1-3; cdr3_length: 12; cdr3_aa: ASRPWGTGNTIY
v_call: TRBV12-3/TRBV12-4; j_call: TRBJ2-5; cdr3_length: 12; cdr3_aa: ASTSLGVGETQY
v_call: TRBV14; j_call: TRBJ1-1; cdr3_length: 14; cdr3_aa: ASSLLLLRTGGEAF
v_call: TRBV5-1; j_call: TRBJ2-3; cdr3_length: 13; cdr3_aa: ASSLASGATDTQY
v_call: TRBV20-1; j_call: TRBJ2-5; cdr3_length: 12; cdr3_aa: SAPGTGGQETQY
v_call: TRBV7-8; j_call: TRBJ1-5; cdr3_length: 13; cdr3_aa: ASRARGRGNQPQH
v_call: TRBV9; j_call: TRBJ2-2; cdr3_length: 14; cdr3_aa: ASSSGSEGGTGELF
v_call: TRBV15; j_call: TRBJ1-5; cdr3_length: 15; cdr3_aa: ATSRERDLVGNQPQH
v_call: TRBV20-1; j_call: TRBJ2-4; cdr3_length: 11; cdr3_aa: SARALEGSIQY
v_call: TRBV28; j_call: TRBJ2-5; cdr3_length: 16; cdr3_aa: ASSLRVAGGAFQETQY
v_call: TRBV4-1; j_call: TRBJ2-3; cdr3_length: 17; cdr3_aa: ASSQDARAGGKGTDTQY
v_call: TRBV12-3/TRBV12-4; j_call: TRBJ2-2; cdr3_length: 14; cdr3_aa: ASSGREGNNAGELF
v_call: TRBV24-1; j_call: TRBJ2-1; cdr3_length: 13; cdr3_aa: ATSDPTGPGNEQF
v_call: TRBV6-4; j_call: TRBJ2-3; cdr3_length: 12; cdr3_aa: ASTRGGAGDTQY
v_call: TRBV20-1; j_call: TRBJ2-3; cdr3_length: 13; cdr3_aa: SASRVMEITDTQY
v_call: TRBV4-3; j_call: TRBJ1-1; cdr3_length: 14; cdr3_aa: ASSQELGQGNTEAF